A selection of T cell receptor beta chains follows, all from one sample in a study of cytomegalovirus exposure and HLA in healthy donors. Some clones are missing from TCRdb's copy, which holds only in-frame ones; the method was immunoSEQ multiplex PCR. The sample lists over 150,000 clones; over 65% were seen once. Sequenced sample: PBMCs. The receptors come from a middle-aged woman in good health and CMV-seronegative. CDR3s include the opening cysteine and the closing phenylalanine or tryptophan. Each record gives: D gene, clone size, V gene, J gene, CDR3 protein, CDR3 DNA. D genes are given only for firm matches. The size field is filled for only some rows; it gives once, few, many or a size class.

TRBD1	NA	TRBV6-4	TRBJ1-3	CASRRDSSGNTIYF	TGTGCCAGCAGGCGGGACAGCTCTGGAAACACCATATATTTT
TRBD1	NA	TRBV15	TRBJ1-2	CATSRGDRTTTNYGYTF	TGTGCCACCAGCAGAGGGGACAGGACCACGACTAACTATGGCTACACCTTC
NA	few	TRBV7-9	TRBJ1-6	CASSPGNGGDSPLHF	TGTGCCAGCAGCCCCGGGAATGGGGGCGATTCACCCCTCCACTTT
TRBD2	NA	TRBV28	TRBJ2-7	CASSGGRGLAGVSYEQYF	TGTGCCAGCAGTGGAGGACGGGGGCTAGCGGGAGTCTCCTACGAGCAGTACTTC
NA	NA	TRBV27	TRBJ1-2	CASSLASGVDGYTF	TGTGCCAGCAGTTTGGCGTCAGGGGTAGATGGCTACACCTTC
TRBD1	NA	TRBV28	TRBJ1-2	CASKAPDRGGYTF	TGTGCCAGCAAAGCCCCCGACAGGGGAGGCTACACCTTC
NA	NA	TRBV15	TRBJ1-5	CATSRPRGGHSNQPQHF	TGTGCCACCAGCAGACCCCGCGGGGGGCATAGCAATCAGCCCCAGCATTTT
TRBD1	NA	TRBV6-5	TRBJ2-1	CAARDRGENEQFF	TGTGCCGCCCGGGACAGGGGAGAAAATGAGCAGTTCTTC
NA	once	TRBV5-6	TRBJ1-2	CASSLGQEDYGYTF	TGTGCCAGCAGCTTGGGCCAGGAGGACTATGGCTACACCTTC
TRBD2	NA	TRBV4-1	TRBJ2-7	CASSQGQERGINEQYF	TGCGCCAGCAGCCAAGGCCAAGAGCGGGGAATTAACGAGCAGTACTTC
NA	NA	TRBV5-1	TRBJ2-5	CASSLSNRLGETQYF	TGCGCCAGCAGCTTAAGCAACAGGTTGGGGGAGACCCAGTACTTC
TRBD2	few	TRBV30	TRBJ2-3	CAWSVSGGTADTQYF	TGTGCCTGGAGTGTAAGCGGGGGTACAGCAGATACGCAGTATTTT
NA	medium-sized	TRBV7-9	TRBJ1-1	CASSQGTEAFF	TGTGCCAGCAGCCAGGGTACTGAAGCTTTCTTT
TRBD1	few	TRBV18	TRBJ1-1	CASTTGATEAFF	TGTGCCAGCACGACAGGGGCCACTGAAGCTTTCTTT
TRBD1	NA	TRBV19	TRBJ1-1	CASDKSRGPRSTEAFF	TGTGCCAGTGACAAGTCCAGGGGGCCAAGGAGTACTGAAGCTTTCTTT
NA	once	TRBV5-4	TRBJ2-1	CASRTDTYNEQFF	TGTGCCAGCAGGACAGACACCTACAATGAGCAGTTCTTC
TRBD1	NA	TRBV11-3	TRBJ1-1	CASAPTGGVLFSEAFF	TGTGCCAGCGCCCCCACAGGGGGCGTGTTGTTCTCTGAAGCTTTCTTT
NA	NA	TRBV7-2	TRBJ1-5	CASSSRQVGQPQHF	TGTGCCAGCAGCTCTCGACAGGTAGGGCAGCCCCAGCATTTT
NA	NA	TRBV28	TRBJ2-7	CASSTGTHSYEQYF	TGTGCCAGCAGTACCGGGACTCACTCCTACGAGCAGTACTTC
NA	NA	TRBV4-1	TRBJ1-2	CASSQGWGTTYGYTF	TGCGCCAGCAGCCAAGGGTGGGGGACAACCTATGGCTACACCTTC
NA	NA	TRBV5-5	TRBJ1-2	CASTRGAYGYTF	TGTGCCAGCACCCGTGGGGCGTATGGCTACACCTTC
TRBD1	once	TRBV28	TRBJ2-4	CASRSTGSLAKNIQYF	TGTGCCAGCAGGTCGACAGGGAGTCTCGCCAAAAACATTCAGTACTTC
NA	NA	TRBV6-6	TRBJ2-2	CASSSLGGNTGELFF	TGTGCCAGCAGTTCCCTGGGGGGGAACACCGGGGAGCTGTTTTTT
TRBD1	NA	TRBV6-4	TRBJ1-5	CASSDGRDRVQPQHF	TGTGCCAGCAGTGACGGCCGGGACAGGGTTCAGCCCCAGCATTTT
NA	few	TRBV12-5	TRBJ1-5	CASGLGLEATSNQPQHF	TGTGCTAGTGGTTTGGGCCTGGAGGCTACGAGCAATCAGCCCCAGCATTTT
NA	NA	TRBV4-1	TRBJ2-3	CASSQDGQGLDTQYF	TGCGCCAGCAGCCAAGACGGGCAGGGGTTGGATACGCAGTATTTT
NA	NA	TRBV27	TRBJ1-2	CASRPTSPAGASTF	TGTGCCAGCAGACCTACCTCCCCCGCAGGTGCCTCCACCTTC
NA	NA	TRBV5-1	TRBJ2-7	CASSLGANPLYEQYF	TGCGCCAGCAGCTTGGGGGCTAACCCCCTTTACGAGCAGTACTTC
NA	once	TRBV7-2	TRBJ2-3	CASSLAGQGNTDTQYF	TGTGCCAGCAGCTTAGCGGGTCAGGGAAACACAGATACGCAGTATTTT
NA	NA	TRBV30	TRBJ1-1	CAWSVQVGAEAFF	TGTGCCTGGAGTGTACAGGTGGGTGCTGAAGCTTTCTTT
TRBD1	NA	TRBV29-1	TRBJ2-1	CSVEDRVGYNEQFF	TGCAGCGTTGAGGACAGGGTCGGATACAATGAGCAGTTCTTC
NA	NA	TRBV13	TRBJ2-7	CASSSGLIPPYEQYF	TGTGCCAGCAGCTCGGGACTTATCCCGCCCTACGAGCAGTACTTC